This T cell receptor (beta chain) derives from a study of cytomegalovirus exposure and HLA in healthy donors. Study details: Approximately 190 million T cells yielded more than 95 million unique TCR beta sequences, as an earlier analysis found. There were about 85 million unique TCRs (from HLA-typed donors) in an early data release.

Primers for the PCR totalled 60 Vbeta and 13 Jbeta. Sequencing used immunoSEQ multiplex PCR; TCRdb keeps in-frame clones, though not all of them. The sample contains tens of thousands of clones, more than 60% of which appear only once. V was clipped by 3 bases and J by 4 bases; unmatched bases: 14. CDR3 length: 18 amino acids. Germline CDR1 is LNHDA and CDR2 is SQIVND (reference sequence). The sequence came from a man aged 45-65 years in good health and CMV-seropositive. Sequencing used PBMCs. This chain connects TRBV19 to TRBJ2-1; TRBD1 matches at 8 bases. The CDR3 coding sequence is TGTGCCAGTAGTATGCAGGACAGGGCCAGTAGCAGGTACAATGAGCAGTTCTTC. It is translated as CASSMQDRASSRYNEQFF.